The 22 T cell receptor beta chains below were found in one sample sequenced in a study of blood T cell repertoires in COVID-19. The repertoire was sequenced with immunoSEQ multiplex PCR; TCRdb's copy has only in-frame clones and lacks some. Among tens of thousands of clones listed, 88% were seen once. Sequencing used peripheral blood. All receptors derive from a man between 65 and 85 years old in a cohort sampled during active COVID-19.

This chain joins TRBV28 and TRBJ2-7; 7 bases align to TRBD1. This CDR3 spans 15 amino acids. Losses at the gene ends were 7 bases for V and 3 bases for J; bases not matched to a gene: 12. The V gene's germline CDR1 is MDHEN and CDR2 SYDVKM. The CDR3 region is CASKRGQGLGYEQYF. DNA for the CDR3: TGTGCCAGCAAAAGGGGGCAGGGCCTTGGCTACGAGCAGTACTTC.

The chain has TRBV4-3 and TRBJ2-7; tentative D call: TRBD2 (6 bases). Trimming shortened V by 4 bases and J by 0 bases, and 13 bases separated the two germline ends. This CDR3 has 15 residues. Germline V CDR1 and CDR2: LGHNA, YSLEER. The CDR3 protein is CASSRGDSGSYEQYF. The CDR3 region has the DNA TGCGCCAGCAGCCGGGGGGACTCCGGCTCCTACGAGCAGTACTTC.

The genes are TRBV14 and TRBJ2-2, with D uncertain. This CDR3 has 13 residues. V was pared by 1 base and J by 6 bases, with 6 bases between. CDR1 is SGHDN and CDR2 is FVKESK in the germline V gene. Written as DNA, the CDR3 is TGTGCCAGCAGCCAAGTAGCCCCCGGGGAGCTGTTTTTT. Protein sequence: CASSQVAPGELFF.

This chain uses TRBV19 with TRBJ1-1; perhaps TRBD1 as D (5 bases). The V gene lost 5 bases and the J gene lost 6 bases, with 19 bases spanning the gap. Germline V gene sequence: CDR1 LNHDA, CDR2 SQIVND (reference sequence). The length of the CDR3 is 15 residues. CDR3 loop: CASSPLSPRVPEAFF. The CDR3 DNA is TGTGCCAGTAGTCCCCTAAGTCCCAGGGTCCCTGAAGCTTTCTTT.

The rearrangement joins TRBV7-9 to TRBJ1-5; possible D gene TRBD1, 6 bases. Trimming took off 1 base at V and 6 bases at J, with 13 bases between the two ends. The CDR3 covers 15 residues. Germline CDR1 and CDR2: SEHNR and FQNEAQ (reference sequence). The CDR3 region has the DNA TGTGCCAGCAGCTTAGATGGGGGGGGCATTCAGCCCCAGCATTTT. Its translation: CASSLDGGGIQPQHF.

The table lists this clone with a few counts. The chain joins TRBV6-2 or TRBV6-3 to TRBJ2-1; the match to TRBD2 covers 9 bases. The CDR3 totals 17 residues. The trim removed 0 bases at V and 3 bases at J, leaving 6 bases unmatched. Germline CDR1 is MNHEY and CDR2 is SVGEGT. CDR3 sequence reads: CASSYSPPSGIYNEQFF. The CDR3 DNA follows: TGTGCCAGCAGTTACTCCCCGCCTAGCGGGATCTACAATGAGCAGTTCTTC.

This clone showed up just once. This chain joins TRBV11-2 and TRBJ2-5; perhaps TRBD2 as D (6 bases). The V end was cut by 3 bases, the J end by 8 bases, with 16 bases between. Germline assignment: CDR1 SGHAT and CDR2 FQNNGV. The CDR3 has 14 residues. CDR3 coding DNA: TGTGCCAGCAGCTTCCCGAGGAGGGGCCATACCCAGTACTTC. It yields the protein CASSFPRRGHTQYF.

The rearrangement links TRBV27 to TRBJ1-2, with 12 bases lining up with TRBD1. Germline trimming cut 3 bases from V and 8 bases from J; bases unmatched to any gene: 4. The CDR3 is 14 amino acids. Germline values: CDR1 MNHEY, CDR2 SMNVEV (reference sequence). The CDR3 spells CASSLGQGADGYTF. The CDR3 nucleotides read TGTGCCAGCAGTTTGGGACAGGGGGCTGACGGCTACACCTTC.

J is TRBJ1-5 and V is TRBV11-2; TRBD1 agrees at 7 bases. J gave up 3 bases and V 1 base, and 6 bases lay outside the gene matches. This CDR3 region has 16 residues. Per germline, CDR1 SGHAT and CDR2 FQNNGV. The CDR3 protein is CASSLGQGRANQPQHF. Here the CDR3 DNA reads TGTGCCAGCAGCTTAGGACAGGGAAGGGCCAATCAGCCCCAGCATTTT.

Regarding this clone: Relative to the germline gene, one junction end is altered; a read error may explain this. V usage is TRBV20-1 and J usage is TRBJ1-1; possibly TRBD1 for D (6 bases). CDR3 length equals 14 residues. The germline gives CDR1 DFQATT, CDR2 SNEGSKA (reference sequence). The CDR3 DNA reads as TGCAGTGCTAGTCGGGGACAATTGAAGACTGAAGCTTTCTTT. Its translation: CSASRGQLKTEAFF.

This clone appeared once. The V call is TRBV6-1, the J call TRBJ1-1, with TRBD1 as a possible D gene (5 bases). CDR3 length: 16 residues. V gave up 3 bases and J gave up 4 bases, with 18 bases separating them. The germline V gene has CDR1 MNHNS and CDR2 SASEGT. The CDR3 here is CASSEDQIRRGTEAFF. The CDR3 DNA reads TGTGCCAGCAGTGAGGACCAAATCCGAAGGGGCACTGAAGCTTTCTTT.

The chain is built from TRBV7-2 and TRBJ2-7, with TRBD1 as a possible D gene (6 bases). Germline V CDR1 and CDR2: SGHTA, FQGNSA. The length of the CDR3 is 13 residues. The V gene lost 2 bases and the J gene lost 5 bases, with 10 bases spanning the gap. In nucleotides, the CDR3 is TGTGCCAGCAGCTTAAGAAACAGGGACGAGCAGTACTTC. It is translated as CASSLRNRDEQYF.

V and J are TRBV6-5 and TRBJ1-1; TRBD1 is a possible D gene (6 bases). The length of the CDR3 is 12 residues. Trimming cost V 7 bases and J 11 bases, with 17 bases left between them. Germline V CDR1 and CDR2: MNHEY, SVGAGI. The CDR3 bases are TGTGCCAGCACCAGTCCAGGGGTGTCGGCTTTCTTT. Its translation is CASTSPGVSAFF.

The genes are TRBV24-1 and TRBJ2-5; 7 bases align to TRBD1. CDR3 length: 15 amino acids. The germline V gene has CDR1 KGHDR and CDR2 SFDVKD. Trimming took 7 bases from V and 1 from J; bases not matched to a gene: 8. Here the CDR3 DNA reads TGTGCCACCAGGGAACCGGGACAGAGCCAAGAGACCCAGTACTTC. Its protein is CATREPGQSQETQYF.

The chain has TRBV6-1 and TRBJ1-2; D uncertain. Germline V gene sequence: CDR1 MNHNS, CDR2 SASEGT. V was trimmed by 1 base and J by 4 bases, leaving 10 bases between them. This CDR3 has 14 residues. The CDR3 DNA reads TGTGCCAGCAGTGAAGAGGAGGGTGGCTATGGCTACACCTTC. It is translated as CASSEEEGGYGYTF.

V is TRBV29-1 and J is TRBJ2-7; TRBD1 might be the D (5 bases). Per the germline V gene, CDR1 is SQVTM and CDR2 is ANQGSEA. The V end lost 0 bases, the J end lost 0 bases, and 9 bases lay between the germline ends. The CDR3 extends over 14 amino acids. In DNA, the CDR3 is TGCAGCGTTGAAGATTGGGGCAGCTCCTACGAGCAGTACTTC. Protein product: CSVEDWGSSYEQYF.

This rearrangement joins TRBV6-5 to TRBJ1-1; no clear D. Germline loops: CDR1 MNHEY, CDR2 SVGAGI. This CDR3 is 13 amino acids long. Between the trimmed V and J ends, which lost 2 bases and 5 bases, there was a span of 9 bases. DNA for the CDR3: TGTGCCAGCAGTTACGGTCGGGGAACTGAAGCTTTCTTT. The encoded protein is CASSYGRGTEAFF.

The chain links TRBV4-3 to TRBJ2-1; D might be TRBD2 (6 bases). Germline V CDR1 and CDR2: LGHNA, YSLEER. This CDR3 contains 16 residues. Between the trimmed V and J ends, which lost 5 bases and 5 bases, there was a span of 19 bases. The CDR3, as DNA: TGCGCCAGCAGCTCGACGGTTCGGGGGAGAGACAATGAGCAGTTCTTC. Translating gives CASSSTVRGRDNEQFF.

The chain recombines TRBV4-2 with TRBJ2-2, with unresolved D. CDR1 and CDR2 (germline): LGHNA, YNFKEQ. The germline V and J ends were trimmed by 3 bases and 6 bases, with 5 bases remaining between them. The CDR3 is 12 amino acids. CDR3 protein: CASSQLAGELFF. As DNA, the CDR3 is TGTGCCAGCAGCCAGCTAGCCGGGGAGCTGTTTTTT.

The J gene is TRBJ1-1, the V gene TRBV5-1; D remains ambiguous. The V gene lost 4 bases and the J gene lost 3 bases, with 19 bases spanning the gap. The CDR3 has 16 amino acids. The germline V gene has CDR1 SGHRS and CDR2 YFSETQ. The CDR3 loop reads CASSPTSGVGHTEAFF. The CDR3 region has the DNA TGCGCCAGCAGCCCAACTAGTGGGGTAGGACACACTGAAGCTTTCTTT.

This clone showed up just once. The junction departs from germline at one end; a sequencing error may be responsible. The rearrangement joins TRBV10-2 to TRBJ1-4; D gene ambiguous. The CDR3 sequence is 14 residues long. Germline CDR1 WSHSY, CDR2 SAAADI. CDR3 protein: CASRESGRNEKLFF. In nucleotides, the CDR3 is TGCGCCAGCAGAGAGTCGGGCAGGAATGAAAAACTGTTTTTT.

This clone was counted only a few times. The chain combines TRBV6-1 with TRBJ2-7, with a weak D call TRBD1 (6 bases). The CDR3 sequence is 14 residues long. Looked up from germline, CDR1 is MNHNS and CDR2 is SASEGT. Between the trimmed V and J ends, which lost 0 bases and 3 bases, there was a span of 9 bases. The CDR3 region has the DNA TGTGCCAGCAGTGAAGCTGGGACAAGCTACGAGCAGTACTTC. Protein product: CASSEAGTSYEQYF.